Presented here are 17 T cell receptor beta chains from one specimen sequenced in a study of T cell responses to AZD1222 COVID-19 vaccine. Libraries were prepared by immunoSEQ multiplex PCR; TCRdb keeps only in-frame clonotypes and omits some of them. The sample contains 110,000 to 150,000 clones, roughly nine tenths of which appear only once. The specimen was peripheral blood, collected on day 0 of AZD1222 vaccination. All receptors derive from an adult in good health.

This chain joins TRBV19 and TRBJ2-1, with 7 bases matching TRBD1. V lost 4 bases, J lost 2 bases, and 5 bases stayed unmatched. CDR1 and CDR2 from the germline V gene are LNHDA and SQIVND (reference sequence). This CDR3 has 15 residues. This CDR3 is CASSKGGGAYNEQFF. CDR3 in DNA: TGTGCCAGTAGTAAAGGGGGCGGAGCCTACAATGAGCAGTTCTTC.

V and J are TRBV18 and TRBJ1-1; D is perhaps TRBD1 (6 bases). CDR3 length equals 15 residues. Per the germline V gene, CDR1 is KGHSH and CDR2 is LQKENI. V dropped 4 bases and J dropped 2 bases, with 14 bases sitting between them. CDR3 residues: CASSRSYRENTEAFF. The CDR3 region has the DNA TGTGCCAGCTCACGAAGTTACAGGGAAAACACTGAAGCTTTCTTT.

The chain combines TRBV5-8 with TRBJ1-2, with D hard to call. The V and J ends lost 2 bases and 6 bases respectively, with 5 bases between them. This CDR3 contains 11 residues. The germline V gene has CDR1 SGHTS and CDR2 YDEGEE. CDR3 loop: CASSFGDGYTF. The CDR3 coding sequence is TGTGCCAGCAGCTTCGGAGATGGCTACACCTTC.

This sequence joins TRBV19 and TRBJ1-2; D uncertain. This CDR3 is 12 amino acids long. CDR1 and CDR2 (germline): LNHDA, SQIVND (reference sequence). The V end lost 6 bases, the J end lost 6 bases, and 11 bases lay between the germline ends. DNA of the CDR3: TGTGCCAGTAGGACTATCAACGATGGCTACACCTTC. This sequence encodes CASRTINDGYTF.

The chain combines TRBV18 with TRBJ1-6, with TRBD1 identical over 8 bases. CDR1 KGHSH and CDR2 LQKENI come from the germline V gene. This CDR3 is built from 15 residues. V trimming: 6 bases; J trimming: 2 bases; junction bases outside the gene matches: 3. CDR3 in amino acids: CASSQQGAYNSPLHF. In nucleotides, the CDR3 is TGTGCCAGCTCCCAACAGGGGGCCTATAATTCACCCCTCCACTTT. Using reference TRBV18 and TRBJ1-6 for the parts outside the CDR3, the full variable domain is NAGVMQNPRHLVRRRGQEARLRCSPMKGHSHVYWYRQLPEEGLKFMVYLQKENIIDESGMPKERFSAEFPKEGPSILRIQQVVRGDSAAYFCASSQQGAYNSPLHFGNGTRLTVT.

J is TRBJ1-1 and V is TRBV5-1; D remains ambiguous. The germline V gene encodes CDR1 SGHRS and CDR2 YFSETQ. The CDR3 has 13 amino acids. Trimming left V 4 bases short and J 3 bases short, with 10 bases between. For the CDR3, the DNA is TGCGCCAGCAGCCCCCGAGCGGACACTGAAGCTTTCTTT. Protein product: CASSPRADTEAFF. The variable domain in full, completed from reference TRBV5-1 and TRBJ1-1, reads KAGVTQTPRYLIKTRGQQVTLSCSPISGHRSVSWYQQTPGQGLQFLFEYFSETQRNKGNFPGRFSGRQFSNSRSEMNVSTLELGDSALYLCASSPRADTEAFFGQGTRLTVV.

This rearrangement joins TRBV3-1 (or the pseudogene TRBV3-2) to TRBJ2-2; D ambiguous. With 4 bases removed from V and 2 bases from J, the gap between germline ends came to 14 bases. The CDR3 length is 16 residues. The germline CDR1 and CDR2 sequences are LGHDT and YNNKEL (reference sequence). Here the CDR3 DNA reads TGTGCCAGCAGCCCCCAGGCAGCTAGAAACACCGGGGAGCTGTTTTTT. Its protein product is CASSPQAARNTGELFF.

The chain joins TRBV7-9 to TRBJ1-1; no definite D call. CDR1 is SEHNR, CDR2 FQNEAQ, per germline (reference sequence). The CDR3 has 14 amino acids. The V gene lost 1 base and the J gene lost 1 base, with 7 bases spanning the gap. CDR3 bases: TGTGCCAGCAGCTTAGGGACGGGGAACACTGAAGCTTTCTTT. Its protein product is CASSLGTGNTEAFF.

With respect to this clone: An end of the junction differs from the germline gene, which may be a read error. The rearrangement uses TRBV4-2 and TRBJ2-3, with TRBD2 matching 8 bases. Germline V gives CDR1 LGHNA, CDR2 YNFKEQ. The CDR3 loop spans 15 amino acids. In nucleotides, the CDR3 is TGTGCCAGCAGCCTTACTAGCGGACACACAGATATGCAGTATTTT. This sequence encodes CASSLTSGHTDMQYF.

The CDR3 here is CASSSAGGRNEKLFF. The CDR3 bases are TGTGCCAGCAGCTCCGCGGGGGGTCGGAATGAAAAACTGTTTTTT. The chain recombines TRBV7-7 with TRBJ1-4, with D tentatively TRBD1 (5 bases). Germline V gene data show CDR1 as SSHAT and CDR2 as FNYEAQ (reference sequence). CDR3 length: 15 residues. Trimming stripped 4 bases from V and 5 bases from J, with 14 bases between. The variable domain in full, with the rest retrieved from reference TRBV7-7 and TRBJ1-4, is GAGVSQSPRYKVTKRGQDVTLRCDPISSHATLYWYQQALGQGPEFLTYFNYEAQPDKSGLPSDRFSAERPEGSISTLTIQRTEQRDSAMYRCASSSAGGRNEKLFFGSGTQLSVL.

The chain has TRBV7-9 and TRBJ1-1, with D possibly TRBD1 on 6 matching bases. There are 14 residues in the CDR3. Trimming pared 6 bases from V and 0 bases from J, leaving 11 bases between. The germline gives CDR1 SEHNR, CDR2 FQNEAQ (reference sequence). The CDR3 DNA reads TGTGCCAGCAGGAGGGGGGAAGTGAACACTGAAGCTTTCTTT. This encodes CASRRGEVNTEAFF.

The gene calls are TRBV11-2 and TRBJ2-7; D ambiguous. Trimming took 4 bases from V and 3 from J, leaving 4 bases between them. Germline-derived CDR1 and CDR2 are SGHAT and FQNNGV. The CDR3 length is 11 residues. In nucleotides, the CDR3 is TGTGCCAGCAGCTCATACTACGAGCAGTACTTC. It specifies CASSSYYEQYF.

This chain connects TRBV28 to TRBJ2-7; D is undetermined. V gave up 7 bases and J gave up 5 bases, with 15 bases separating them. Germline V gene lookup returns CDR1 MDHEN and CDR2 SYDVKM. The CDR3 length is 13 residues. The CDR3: CASTGQSRNEQYF. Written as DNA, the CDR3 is TGTGCCAGCACCGGCCAGTCTAGAAACGAGCAGTACTTC.

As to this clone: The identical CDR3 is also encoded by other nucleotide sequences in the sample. In DNA form, the CDR3 reads TGTGCCAGCAGTTTATCGGGATTGAACACTGAAGCTTTCTTT. Translating it yields CASSLSGLNTEAFF. The chain employs TRBV27 and TRBJ1-1; D gene unclear. Germline V gives CDR1 MNHEY, CDR2 SMNVEV (reference sequence). The CDR3 covers 14 residues. V lost 0 bases and J 0 bases, leaving 5 bases between the germline ends.

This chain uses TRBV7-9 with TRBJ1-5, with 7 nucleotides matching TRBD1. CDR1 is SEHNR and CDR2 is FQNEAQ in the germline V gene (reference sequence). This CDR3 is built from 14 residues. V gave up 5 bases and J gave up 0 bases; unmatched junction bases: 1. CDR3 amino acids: CASSGDSSNQPQHF. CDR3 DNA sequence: TGTGCCAGCAGCGGGGACAGTAGCAATCAGCCCCAGCATTTT.

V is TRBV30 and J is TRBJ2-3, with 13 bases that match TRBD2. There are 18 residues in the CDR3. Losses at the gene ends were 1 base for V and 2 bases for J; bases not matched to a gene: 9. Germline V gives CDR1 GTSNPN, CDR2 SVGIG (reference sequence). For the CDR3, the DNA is TGTGCCTGGAGTGCAACCTTAGGACTAGCGGGGGTCACAGATACGCAGTATTTT. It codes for CAWSATLGLAGVTDTQYF.

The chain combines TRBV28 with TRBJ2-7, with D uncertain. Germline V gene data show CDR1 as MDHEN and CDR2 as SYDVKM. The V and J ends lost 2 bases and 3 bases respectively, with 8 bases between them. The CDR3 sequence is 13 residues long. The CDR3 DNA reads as TGTGCCAGCAGTTTAGGTTCGAACTACGAGCAGTACTTC. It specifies CASSLGSNYEQYF.